Presented here are 19 T cell receptor beta chains from one specimen sequenced in a study of T-cell reconstitution after alpha-beta-depleted transplantation in children. Library preparation (for TCRbeta) was performed with unique molecular identifiers. In TCRdb, the PCR reads were re-called with MiXCR into one record per CDR3 protein. The sample yields 600,000 or so distinct CDR3 sequences, 23% seen once. The sample was PBMCs, mostly from graft donor cells, taken 360 days after TCRalphabeta/CD19-depleted stem cell transplant. The receptor set was obtained from a boy under three years old who had a stem cell transplant for acute myeloid leukemia, so the T cells may come from the graft donor.

V usage is TRBV12-3 or TRBV12-4 and J usage is TRBJ1-2; no clear D gene. The length of the CDR3 is 17 residues. Trimming stripped 4 bases from V and 0 bases from J, with 18 bases between. The CDR3 region has the DNA TGTGCCAGCAGTTCCCCAAATGGGGTATGGGCTAACTATGGCTACACCTTC. Encoded protein: CASSSPNGVWANYGYTF.

Many counts were recorded for this clonotype. This chain connects TRBV5-1 to TRBJ2-7; 8 bases match TRBD2. Germline CDR1 reads SGHRS; CDR2 reads YFSETQ. V was clipped by 0 bases and J by 3 bases; unmatched bases: 8. CDR3 size: 16 residues. The CDR3 loop reads CASSLAGGPQDYEQYF. CDR3 sequence (DNA): TGCGCCAGCAGCTTGGCGGGGGGGCCGCAGGACTACGAGCAGTACTTC.

This clonotype was found many times. V gene TRBV6-1 combines with J gene TRBJ2-3; 14 nucleotides match TRBD2. This CDR3 has 16 residues. Germline CDR1 reads MNHNS; CDR2 reads SASEGT. J was trimmed by 5 bases and V by 5 bases; bases with no gene match: 6. The CDR3 region has the DNA TGTGCCAGCAGTAGACTAGCGGGGGGGCCGGAAGATACGCAGTATTTT. Translation: CASSRLAGGPEDTQYF.

Many counts were recorded for this clonotype. The chain carries TRBV6-2 or TRBV6-3 and TRBJ2-1; D call uncertain. Trimming took 6 bases from V and 7 from J, leaving 10 bases between them. The CDR3 spans 12 residues. Looked up from germline, CDR1 is MNHEY and CDR2 is SVGEGT. The CDR3 here is CASRFTENEQFF. CDR3 nucleotide sequence: TGTGCCAGCAGGTTCACAGAGAATGAGCAGTTCTTC.

The V and J genes are TRBV5-1 and TRBJ2-1; the match to TRBD2 covers 10 bases. CDR3 length: 16 amino acids. V shed 4 bases and J 4 bases; nucleotides not matched to a gene: 8. Germline CDR1 is SGHRS and CDR2 is YFSETQ. This chain's CDR3 is CASSPGASGGYNEQFF. In nucleotides, the CDR3 is TGCGCCAGCAGCCCTGGAGCTAGCGGGGGTTACAATGAGCAGTTCTTC.

The chain has TRBV20-1 and TRBJ1-1, with 9 bases that match TRBD1. The CDR3 covers 13 residues. Looked up from germline, CDR1 is DFQATT and CDR2 is SNEGSKA (reference sequence). The J segment lost 5 bases and the V segment lost 1 base, leaving 2 bases of the junction unmatched. CDR3 sequence: CSARVDRGTEAFF. CDR3 sequence (DNA): TGCAGTGCTAGAGTTGACAGGGGGACTGAAGCTTTCTTT.

This clonotype was picked up a small number of times. The chain uses TRBV29-1 and TRBJ2-5, with TRBD1 matching over 7 bases. V trimming: 3 bases; J trimming: 4 bases; junction bases outside the gene matches: 2. This CDR3 region has 12 residues. Germline V gene lookup returns CDR1 SQVTM and CDR2 ANQGSEA. CDR3 residues: CSVEAGGETQYF. CDR3 DNA sequence: TGCAGCGTTGAGGCAGGGGGAGAGACCCAGTACTTC. Complete variable domain (other parts from reference TRBV29-1 and TRBJ2-5): SAVISQKPSRDICQRGTSLTIQCQVDSQVTMMFWYRQQPGQSLTLIATANQGSEATYESGFVIDKFPISRPNLTFSTLTVSNMSPEDSSIYLCSVEAGGETQYFGPGTRLLVL.

This chain connects TRBV7-6 to TRBJ2-1, with 10 bases aligning to TRBD2. V gave up 0 bases and J gave up 8 bases; unmatched junction bases: 13. The CDR3 runs to 18 residues. CDR1 and CDR2 from the germline V gene are SGHVS and FNYEAQ. In DNA form, the CDR3 reads TGTGCCAGCAGCTTAGCGCCGGCTAGCGGGGGCCCTCGGGATGAGCAGTTCTTC. It translates to CASSLAPASGGPRDEQFF.

This rearrangement joins TRBV20-1 to TRBJ2-2; the D gene is possibly TRBD2 (5 bases). CDR3 length equals 15 residues. The ends were cut back, 5 bases at V and 1 base at J, with 14 bases in the middle. CDR1 DFQATT and CDR2 SNEGSKA come from the germline V gene (reference sequence). The CDR3 sequence: CSAARADQNTGELFF. The CDR3, as DNA: TGCAGTGCTGCGAGGGCGGACCAGAACACCGGGGAGCTGTTTTTT.

The sample holds many counts of this clonotype. V gene TRBV12-3 or TRBV12-4 combines with J gene TRBJ1-4, with D unresolved. V gave up 4 bases and J gave up 3 bases, with 12 bases separating them. The CDR3 extends over 15 amino acids. The chain's CDR3 is CASSSPNMANEKLFF. For the CDR3, the DNA is TGTGCCAGCAGTTCACCCAATATGGCTAATGAAAAACTGTTTTTT.

The table lists this clonotype with many counts. The chain couples TRBV20-1 to TRBJ2-7; a weak D match, TRBD1 (5 bases). The V and J ends lost 3 bases and 0 bases respectively, with 12 bases between them. The CDR3 is 14 residues long. Germline CDR1 DFQATT, CDR2 SNEGSKA (reference sequence). The CDR3 coding sequence is TGCAGTGCTAGGAACCCCAGGGTCTCCTACGAGCAGTACGTC. This encodes CSARNPRVSYEQYV.

This clonotype has only one observation. This chain uses TRBV25-1 with TRBJ1-1; D is possibly TRBD1 (6 bases). Germline CDR1 and CDR2: MGHDK and SYGVNS. V gave up 1 base and J gave up 1 base, with 10 bases separating them. There are 15 residues in the CDR3. CDR3 DNA: TGTGCCAGCAGTGAATTGGGACACCCGAACACTGAAGCTTTCTTT. The encoded protein is CASSELGHPNTEAFF.

The V and J genes are TRBV7-9 and TRBJ1-2, with TRBD1 identical over 9 bases. The CDR3 length is 14 residues. Losses at the gene ends were 3 bases for V and 3 bases for J; bases not matched to a gene: 2. Germline CDR1 is SEHNR and CDR2 is FQNEAQ (reference sequence). CDR3 region: CASSLRQGDYGYTF. The CDR3 bases are TGTGCCAGCAGCTTGCGACAGGGGGACTATGGCTACACCTTC.

The chain uses TRBV6-2 or TRBV6-3 and TRBJ2-7; D remains ambiguous. With 4 bases removed from V and 5 bases from J, the gap between germline ends came to 21 bases. CDR1 and CDR2 (germline): MNHEY, SVGEGT. The CDR3 contains 16 residues. CDR3 in DNA: TGTGCCAGCAGTTCCCCCTTGATTTGGTCCCAAAACGAGCAGTACGTC. Translation: CASSSPLIWSQNEQYV.

This clonotype was counted at least ten times. The rearrangement joins TRBV20-1 to TRBJ1-1; no definite D call. CDR3 length: 11 amino acids. Trimming pared 3 bases from V and 3 bases from J, leaving 5 bases between. Germline V gene lookup returns CDR1 DFQATT and CDR2 SNEGSKA (reference sequence). In DNA, the CDR3 is TGCAGTGCTAGTCTCCACACTGAAGCTTTCTTT. Its protein is CSASLHTEAFF.

The chain links TRBV12-3 or TRBV12-4 to TRBJ2-1; 8 bases are shared with TRBD1. V trimming: 5 bases; J trimming: 4 bases; junction bases outside the gene matches: 13. This CDR3 region has 17 residues. The CDR3 DNA reads as TGTGCCAGCAGTCTATGGACAGGGAATCTCTATTACAATGAGCAGTTCTTC. It is translated as CASSLWTGNLYYNEQFF.

Many counts were recorded for this clonotype. The rearrangement uses TRBV20-1 and TRBJ2-3; weak D call: TRBD2 (5 bases). V shed 3 bases and J shed 2 bases, with 12 bases lying between them. The CDR3 totals 14 residues. CDR1 and CDR2 from the germline V gene are DFQATT and SNEGSKA (reference sequence). The CDR3 DNA reads TGCAGTGCTAGGCTAGCCGTACTCACAGATACGCAGTATTTT. This codes for CSARLAVLTDTQYF.

The chain joins TRBV7-3 to TRBJ1-1; D gene uncertain. Per the germline V gene, CDR1 is SGHTA and CDR2 is FQGTGA. The CDR3 length is 15 residues. Between the trimmed V and J ends, which lost 5 bases and 0 bases, there was a span of 13 bases. The CDR3 is CASSRSATLNTEAFF. Written as DNA, the CDR3 is TGTGCCAGCAGCCGGTCAGCAACTTTGAACACTGAAGCTTTCTTT.

Many counts were recorded for this clonotype. The chain combines TRBV20-1 with TRBJ2-1; no clear D. Germline CDR1 DFQATT, CDR2 SNEGSKA (reference sequence). The V end was cut by 3 bases, the J end by 5 bases, with 8 bases between. CDR3 size: 12 residues. The CDR3 coding sequence is TGCAGTGCTAGCTTCTCGGACAATGAGCAGTTCTTC. Residues: CSASFSDNEQFF.